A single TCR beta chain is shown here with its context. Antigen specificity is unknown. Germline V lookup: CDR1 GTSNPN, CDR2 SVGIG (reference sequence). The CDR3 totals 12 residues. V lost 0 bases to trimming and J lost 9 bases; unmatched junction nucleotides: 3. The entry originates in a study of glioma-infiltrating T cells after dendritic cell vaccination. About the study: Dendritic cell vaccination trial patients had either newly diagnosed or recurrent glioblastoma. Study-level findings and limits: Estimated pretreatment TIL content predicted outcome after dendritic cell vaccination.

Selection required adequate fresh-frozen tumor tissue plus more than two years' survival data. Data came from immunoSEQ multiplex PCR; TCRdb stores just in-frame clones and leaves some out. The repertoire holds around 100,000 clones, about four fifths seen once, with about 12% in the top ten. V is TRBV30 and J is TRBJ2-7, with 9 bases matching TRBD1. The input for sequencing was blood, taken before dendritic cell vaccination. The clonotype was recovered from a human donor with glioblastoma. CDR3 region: CAWSVGTGLQYF. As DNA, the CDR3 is TGTGCCTGGAGTGTAGGGACAGGGTTGCAGTACTTC.